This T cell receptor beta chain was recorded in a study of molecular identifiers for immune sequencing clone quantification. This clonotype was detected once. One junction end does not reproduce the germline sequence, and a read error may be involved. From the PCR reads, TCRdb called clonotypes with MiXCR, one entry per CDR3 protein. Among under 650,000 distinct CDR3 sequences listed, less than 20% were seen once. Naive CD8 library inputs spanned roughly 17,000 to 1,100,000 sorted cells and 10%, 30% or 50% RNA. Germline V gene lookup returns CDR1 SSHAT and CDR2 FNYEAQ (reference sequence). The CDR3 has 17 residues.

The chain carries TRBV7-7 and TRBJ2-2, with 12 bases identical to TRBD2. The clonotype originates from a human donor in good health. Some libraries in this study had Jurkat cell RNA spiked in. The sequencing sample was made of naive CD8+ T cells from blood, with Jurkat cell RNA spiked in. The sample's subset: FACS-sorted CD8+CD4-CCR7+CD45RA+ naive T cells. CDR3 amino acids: CASSPASGRARAGELVF. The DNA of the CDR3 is TGTGCTAGCAGCCCGGCTAGCGGGAGGGCCAGGGCCGGGGAGCTGGTTTTT.